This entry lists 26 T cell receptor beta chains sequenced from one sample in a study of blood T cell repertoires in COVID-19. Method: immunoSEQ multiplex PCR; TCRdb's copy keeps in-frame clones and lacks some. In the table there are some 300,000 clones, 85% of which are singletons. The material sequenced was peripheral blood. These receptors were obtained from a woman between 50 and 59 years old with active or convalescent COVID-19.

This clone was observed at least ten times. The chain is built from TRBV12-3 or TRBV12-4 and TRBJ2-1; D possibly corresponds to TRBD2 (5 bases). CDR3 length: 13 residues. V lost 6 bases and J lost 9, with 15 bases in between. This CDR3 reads CASSEGPSSEQFF. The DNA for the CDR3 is TGTGCCAGCAGCGAGGGCCCCTCGTCTGAGCAGTTCTTC.

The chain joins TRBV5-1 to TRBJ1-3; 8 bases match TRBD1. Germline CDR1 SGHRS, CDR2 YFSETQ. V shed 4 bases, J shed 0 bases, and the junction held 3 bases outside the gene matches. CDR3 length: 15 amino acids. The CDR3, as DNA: TGCGCCAGCAGCAGGACAGGGCACTCTGGAAACACCATATATTTT. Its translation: CASSRTGHSGNTIYF.

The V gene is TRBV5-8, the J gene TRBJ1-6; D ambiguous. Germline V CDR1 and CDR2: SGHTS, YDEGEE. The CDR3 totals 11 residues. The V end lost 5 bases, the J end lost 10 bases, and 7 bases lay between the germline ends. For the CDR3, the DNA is TGTGCCAGCAGAGCCGGGTCACCCCTCCACTTT. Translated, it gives CASRAGSPLHF.

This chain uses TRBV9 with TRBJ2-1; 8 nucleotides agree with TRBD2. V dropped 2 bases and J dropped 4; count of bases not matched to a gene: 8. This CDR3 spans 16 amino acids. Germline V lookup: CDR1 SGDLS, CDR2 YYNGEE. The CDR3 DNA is TGTGCCAGCAGCGTCCTCAGCGGGAGTACGTACAATGAGCAGTTCTTC. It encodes CASSVLSGSTYNEQFF.

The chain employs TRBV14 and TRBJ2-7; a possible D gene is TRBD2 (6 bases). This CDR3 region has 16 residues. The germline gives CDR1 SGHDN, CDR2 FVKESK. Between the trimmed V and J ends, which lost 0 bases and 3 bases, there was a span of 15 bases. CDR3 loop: CASSQEIGTGRYEQYF. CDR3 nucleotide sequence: TGTGCCAGCAGCCAAGAGATTGGGACTGGTCGCTACGAGCAGTACTTC.

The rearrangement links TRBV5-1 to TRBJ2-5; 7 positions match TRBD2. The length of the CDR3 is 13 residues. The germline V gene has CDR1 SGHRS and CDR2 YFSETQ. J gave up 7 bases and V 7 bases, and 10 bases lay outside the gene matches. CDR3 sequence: CASASSGKRTQYF. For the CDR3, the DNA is TGCGCCAGCGCTTCTAGCGGCAAGCGGACCCAGTACTTC.

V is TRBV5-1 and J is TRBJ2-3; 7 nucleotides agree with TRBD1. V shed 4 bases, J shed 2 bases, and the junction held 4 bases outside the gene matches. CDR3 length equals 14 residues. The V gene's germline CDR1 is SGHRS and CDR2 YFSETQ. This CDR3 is CASSRKGATDTQYF. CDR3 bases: TGCGCCAGCAGCCGCAAGGGGGCCACAGATACGCAGTATTTT.

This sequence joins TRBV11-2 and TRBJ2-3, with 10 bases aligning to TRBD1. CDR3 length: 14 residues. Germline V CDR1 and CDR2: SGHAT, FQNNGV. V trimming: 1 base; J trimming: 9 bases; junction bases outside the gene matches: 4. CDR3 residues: CASSLAGTGDTQYF. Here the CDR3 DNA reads TGTGCCAGCAGCTTAGCCGGGACAGGGGACACGCAGTATTTT.

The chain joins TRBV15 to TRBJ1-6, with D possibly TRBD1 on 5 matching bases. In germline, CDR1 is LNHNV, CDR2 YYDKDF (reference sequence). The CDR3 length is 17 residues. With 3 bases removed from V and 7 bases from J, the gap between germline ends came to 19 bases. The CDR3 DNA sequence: TGTGCCACCAGCAGGCGGGGGTGGGCTTTTCCCAATTCACCCCTCCACTTT. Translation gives CATSRRGWAFPNSPLHF.

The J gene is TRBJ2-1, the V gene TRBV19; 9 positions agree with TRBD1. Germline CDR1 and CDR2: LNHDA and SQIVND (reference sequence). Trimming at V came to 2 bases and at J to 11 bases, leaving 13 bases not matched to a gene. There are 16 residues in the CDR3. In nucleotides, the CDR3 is TGTGCCAGTAGTATACTACCGGGACAGGGCGAGTTAAAGCAGTTCTTC. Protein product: CASSILPGQGELKQFF.

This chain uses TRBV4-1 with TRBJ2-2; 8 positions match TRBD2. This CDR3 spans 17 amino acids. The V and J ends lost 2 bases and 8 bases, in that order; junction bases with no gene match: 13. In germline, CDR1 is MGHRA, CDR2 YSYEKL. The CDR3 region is CASSQKASGRIDGELFF. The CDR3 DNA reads TGCGCCAGCAGCCAAAAGGCCAGCGGGAGAATTGATGGGGAGCTGTTTTTT.

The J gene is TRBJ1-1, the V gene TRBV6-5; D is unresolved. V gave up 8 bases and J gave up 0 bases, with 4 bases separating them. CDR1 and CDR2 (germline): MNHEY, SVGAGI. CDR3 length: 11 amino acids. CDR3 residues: CASQMNTEAFF. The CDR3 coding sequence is TGTGCCAGCCAGATGAACACTGAAGCTTTCTTT.

The CDR3 here is CATSRDQGKQFF. DNA for the CDR3: TGTGCCACCAGCAGAGATCAGGGGAAGCAGTTCTTC. V is TRBV15 and J is TRBJ2-1; possible D gene TRBD1, 6 bases. This CDR3 is 12 amino acids long. In germline, CDR1 is LNHNV, CDR2 YYDKDF (reference sequence). The ends were cut back, 0 bases at V and 11 bases at J, with 8 bases in the middle. The full variable domain, completed using reference TRBV15 and TRBJ2-1, is DAMVIQNPRYQVTQFGKPVTLSCSQTLNHNVMYWYQQKSSQAPKLLFHYYDKDFNNEADTPDNFQSRRPNTSFCFLDIRSPGLGDTAMYLCATSRDQGKQFFGPGTRLTVL.

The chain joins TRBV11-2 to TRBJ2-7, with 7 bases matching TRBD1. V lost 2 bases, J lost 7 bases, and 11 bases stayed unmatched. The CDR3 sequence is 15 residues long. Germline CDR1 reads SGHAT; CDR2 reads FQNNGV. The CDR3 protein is CASSLRTGELREQYF. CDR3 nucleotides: TGTGCCAGCAGCTTACGGACAGGCGAGCTACGAGAGCAGTACTTC.

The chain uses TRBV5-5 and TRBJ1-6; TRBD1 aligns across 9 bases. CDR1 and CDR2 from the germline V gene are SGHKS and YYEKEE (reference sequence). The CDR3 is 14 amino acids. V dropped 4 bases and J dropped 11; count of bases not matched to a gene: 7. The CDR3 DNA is TGTGCCAGCAGCATTACAGGGGGCGGAACACCCCTCCACTTT. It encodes CASSITGGGTPLHF.

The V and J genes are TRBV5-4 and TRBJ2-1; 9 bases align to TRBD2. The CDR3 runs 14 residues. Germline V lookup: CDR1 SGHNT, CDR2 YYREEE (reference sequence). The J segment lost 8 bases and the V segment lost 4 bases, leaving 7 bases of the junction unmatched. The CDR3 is CASSLSGRRDEQFF. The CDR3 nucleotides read TGTGCCAGCAGCCTTAGCGGGAGACGGGATGAGCAGTTCTTC.

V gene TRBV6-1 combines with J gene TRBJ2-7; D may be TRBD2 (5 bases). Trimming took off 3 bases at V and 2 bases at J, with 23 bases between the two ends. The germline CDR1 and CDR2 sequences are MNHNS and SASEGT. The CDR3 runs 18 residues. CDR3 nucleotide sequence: TGTGCCAGCAGTGATGCCCTTACTAGGAAACTCGAGACCTACGAGCAGTACTTC. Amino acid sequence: CASSDALTRKLETYEQYF.

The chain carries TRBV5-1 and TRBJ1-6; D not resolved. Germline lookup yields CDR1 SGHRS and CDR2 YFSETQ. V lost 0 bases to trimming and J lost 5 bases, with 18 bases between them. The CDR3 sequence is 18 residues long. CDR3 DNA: TGCGCCAGCAGCTTGGCCGCGGCCTCGAGGGCCAATAATTCACCCCTCCACTTT. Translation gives CASSLAAASRANNSPLHF. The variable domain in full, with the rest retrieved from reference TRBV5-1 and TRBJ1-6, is KAGVTQTPRYLIKTRGQQVTLSCSPISGHRSVSWYQQTPGQGLQFLFEYFSETQRNKGNFPGRFSGRQFSNSRSEMNVSTLELGDSALYLCASSLAAASRANNSPLHFGNGTRLTVT.

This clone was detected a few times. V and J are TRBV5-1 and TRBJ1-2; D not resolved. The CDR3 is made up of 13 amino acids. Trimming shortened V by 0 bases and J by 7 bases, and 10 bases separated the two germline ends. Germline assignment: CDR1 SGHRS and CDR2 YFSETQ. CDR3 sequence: CASSLDMAPGYTF. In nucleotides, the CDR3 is TGCGCCAGCAGCTTGGATATGGCACCTGGCTACACCTTC.

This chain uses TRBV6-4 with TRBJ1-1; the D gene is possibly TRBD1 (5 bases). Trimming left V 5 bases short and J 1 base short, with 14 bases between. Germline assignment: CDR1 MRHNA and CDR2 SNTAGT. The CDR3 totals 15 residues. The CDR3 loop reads CASSPHGGANTEAFF. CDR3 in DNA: TGTGCCAGCAGTCCGCACGGAGGGGCGAACACTGAAGCTTTCTTT.

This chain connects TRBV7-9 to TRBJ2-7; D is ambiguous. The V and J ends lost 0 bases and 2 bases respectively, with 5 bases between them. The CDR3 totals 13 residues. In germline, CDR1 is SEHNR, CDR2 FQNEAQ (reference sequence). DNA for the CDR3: TGTGCCAGCAGCTTAGCCGTAGCCTACGAGCAGTACTTC. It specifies CASSLAVAYEQYF.

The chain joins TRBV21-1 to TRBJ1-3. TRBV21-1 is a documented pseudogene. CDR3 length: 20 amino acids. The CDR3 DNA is TGTGCCAGCACCGCCGGGAGGGGCGATAAAAGACCGTGCTCTGAGAACACCATATATTTT. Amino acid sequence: CASTAGRGDKRPCSENTIYF.

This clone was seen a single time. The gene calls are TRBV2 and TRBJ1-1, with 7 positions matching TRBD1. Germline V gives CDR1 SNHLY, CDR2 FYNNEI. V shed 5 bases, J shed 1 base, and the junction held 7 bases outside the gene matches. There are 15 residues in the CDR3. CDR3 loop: CASSPRTGSNTEAFF. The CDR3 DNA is TGTGCCAGCAGTCCCAGGACAGGTTCGAACACTGAAGCTTTCTTT.

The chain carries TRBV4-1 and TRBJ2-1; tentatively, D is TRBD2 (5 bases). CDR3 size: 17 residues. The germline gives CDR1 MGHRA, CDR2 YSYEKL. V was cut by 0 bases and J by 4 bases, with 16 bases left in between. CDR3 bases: TGCGCCAGCAGCCAAGATGGACCTAGCTCGGGTTACAATGAGCAGTTCTTC. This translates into CASSQDGPSSGYNEQFF.

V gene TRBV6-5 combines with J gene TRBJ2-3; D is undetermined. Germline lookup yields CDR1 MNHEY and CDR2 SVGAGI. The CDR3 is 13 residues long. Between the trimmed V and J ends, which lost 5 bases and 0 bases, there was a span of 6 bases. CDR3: CASSSPSTDTQYF. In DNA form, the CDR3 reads TGTGCCAGCAGTAGCCCTAGCACAGATACGCAGTATTTT.

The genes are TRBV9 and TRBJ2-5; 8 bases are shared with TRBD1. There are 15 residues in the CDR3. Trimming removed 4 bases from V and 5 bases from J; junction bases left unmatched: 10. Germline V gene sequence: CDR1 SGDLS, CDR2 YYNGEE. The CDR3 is CASSRTGTTSETQYF. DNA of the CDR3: TGTGCCAGCAGCAGGACAGGGACCACAAGCGAGACCCAGTACTTC.